This T cell receptor (beta chain) came from a study of blood T cell repertoires in COVID-19. Using immunoSEQ multiplex PCR, the repertoire was profiled, and TCRdb retains in-frame clones only, with some absent. Of around 330,000 clones in the sample, roughly 87% were seen once. Germline V gives CDR1 MDHEN, CDR2 SYDVKM. The CDR3 sequence is 13 residues long. Trimming left V 4 bases short and J 1 base short, with 7 bases between. This chain links TRBV28 with TRBJ1-1, with D uncertain. This TCR was recovered from a woman aged 18-30 years who had recovered from COVID-19. Sequencing input: PBMCs or T cells enriched from blood (not recorded which). The CDR3 DNA is TGTGCCAGCAGTTCAGCGGCGAACACTGAAGCTTTCTTT. Translated: CASSSAANTEAFF.